This TCR beta chain was documented in a study of blood T cell repertoires in COVID-19. Repertoires were generated with immunoSEQ multiplex PCR, while TCRdb's copy carries only in-frame clones and drops some. Counted here are roughly 51,000 clones, roughly nine tenths occurring once; the ten biggest clones make up 7.3%. V gave up 5 bases and J gave up 1 base, with 5 bases separating them. This CDR3 comprises 12 residues. Germline V lookup: CDR1 SNHLY, CDR2 FYNNEI. The specimen was peripheral blood. This rearrangement joins TRBV2 to TRBJ1-1; D ambiguous. This sequence originates from a woman aged 60-75 years with active or convalescent COVID-19. The DNA of the CDR3 is TGTGCCAGCAGTAAGCAGAACACTGAAGCTTTCTTT. Translating gives CASSKQNTEAFF.